The next 22 T cell receptor beta chains were all read from a single sample in a study of shared T cell receptors in the human thymus. Sequencing used immunoSEQ multiplex PCR; TCRdb keeps in-frame clones, though not all of them. The sample includes hundreds of thousands of clones, around 78% of them seen just once. The same data also went into a second study, on human thymus T cells.

Sequenced material: thymocytes. The receptors were gathered from a boy under three years old with a congenital heart defect.

In this sample, this clone turned up a few times. This chain connects TRBV29-1 to TRBJ2-7; maybe TRBD2 (7 bases). The CDR3 is 12 residues long. Trimming took 7 bases from V and 5 from J, leaving 15 bases between them. The germline V gene encodes CDR1 SQVTM and CDR2 ANQGSEA. CDR3 DNA: TGCAGCGCTCGGGGGGCAAGCGACGAGCAGTACTTC. Translated, it gives CSARGASDEQYF.

This clone was seen a few times. The chain recombines TRBV29-1 with TRBJ2-1; a possible D gene is TRBD1 (5 bases). V lost 7 bases, J lost 4 bases, and 23 bases lay in between. Germline V CDR1 and CDR2: SQVTM, ANQGSEA. The CDR3 length is 16 residues. The CDR3 sequence: CSAHCRATEEYNEQFF. In DNA, the CDR3 is TGCAGCGCCCATTGCCGCGCGACAGAAGAGTACAATGAGCAGTTCTTC.

The chain links TRBV1 to TRBJ2-7; TRBD2, the table's D call, lacks a check against the DNA. TRBV1 is described as a pseudogene. This CDR3 has 16 residues. As DNA, the CDR3 is TGCACCAGCAGCTTGGGACTAGCGGGAGTAACCTACGAGCAGTACTTC. Amino acids: CTSSLGLAGVTYEQYF.

V is TRBV4-3 and J is TRBJ2-7; D is uncertain. The length of the CDR3 is 16 residues. With 3 bases removed from V and 3 bases from J, the gap between germline ends came to 18 bases. Germline V lookup: CDR1 LGHNA, CDR2 YSLEER. This CDR3 reads CASSQASSGIHYEQYF. CDR3 DNA: TGCGCCAGCAGCCAGGCCTCTAGTGGCATCCACTACGAGCAGTACTTC.

This clone showed up just once. In DNA, the CDR3 is TGTGCCAGCAGCTTAAAGTGGACAGACACTGAAGCTTTCTTT. Amino acids: CASSLKWTDTEAFF. This chain links TRBV7-2 with TRBJ1-1; weak D call: TRBD1 (6 bases). V gave up 2 bases and J gave up 3 bases, with 10 bases separating them. The length of the CDR3 is 14 residues. CDR1 and CDR2 (germline): SGHTA, FQGNSA.

V is TRBV5-1 and J is TRBJ2-1, with TRBD2 matching 11 bases. CDR3 length: 17 amino acids. Germline values: CDR1 SGHRS, CDR2 YFSETQ. V gave up 0 bases and J gave up 4 bases; unmatched junction bases: 6. The CDR3 loop is CASSLARGTSGYNEQFF. CDR3 nucleotide sequence: TGCGCCAGCAGCTTGGCCAGGGGGACTAGCGGTTACAATGAGCAGTTCTTC.

The gene calls are TRBV6-5 and TRBJ1-2; 11 positions match TRBD1. There are 16 residues in the CDR3. With 2 bases clipped from V and 4 bases from J, the junction kept 6 bases outside the gene matches. CDR1 is MNHEY and CDR2 is SVGAGI in the germline V gene. CDR3 DNA sequence: TGTGCCAGCAGTTACCCCCGGGACAGGGGGGGCTATGGCTACACCTTC. This codes for CASSYPRDRGGYGYTF.

The V gene is TRBV4-2, the J gene TRBJ2-7, with D maybe TRBD1 (6 bases). Germline loops: CDR1 LGHNA, CDR2 YNFKEQ. V was cut by 0 bases and J by 3 bases, with 24 bases left in between. This CDR3 is built from 19 residues. The CDR3: CASSQEGWGPIGVGYEQYF. CDR3 bases: TGTGCCAGCAGCCAAGAGGGTTGGGGGCCAATCGGGGTCGGCTACGAGCAGTACTTC.

The CDR3 nucleotides are TGTGCCAGCGGGCTAGGGAAACCGGAGGGCCTAAAGGGCGAGCAGTACTTC. It translates to CASGLGKPEGLKGEQYF. This chain connects TRBV27 to TRBJ2-7, with D tentatively TRBD2 (6 bases). There are 17 residues in the CDR3. CDR1 and CDR2 from the germline V gene are MNHEY and SMNVEV (reference sequence). V lost 8 bases, J lost 6 bases, and 29 bases lay in between.

CDR3 residues: CASKIGGTLGYQPQHF. The CDR3 nucleotides read TGTGCCAGCAAAATCGGCGGCACCCTCGGATATCAGCCCCAGCATTTT. The chain uses TRBV27 and TRBJ1-5; no clear D gene. The ends were cut back, 7 bases at V and 5 bases at J, with 21 bases in the middle. The CDR3 is 16 residues long. Germline V CDR1 and CDR2: MNHEY, SMNVEV (reference sequence).

The chain is built from TRBV6-1 and TRBJ1-2; no clear D gene. Germline loops: CDR1 MNHNS, CDR2 SASEGT. The CDR3 has 10 residues. V lost 10 bases to trimming and J lost 4 bases, with 7 bases between them. The CDR3 region is CATHGYGYTF. The CDR3, as DNA: TGTGCCACCCACGGCTATGGCTACACCTTC.

This chain uses TRBV19 with TRBJ2-2; D perhaps matches TRBD1 (6 bases). This CDR3 is built from 17 residues. Germline V gene data show CDR1 as LNHDA and CDR2 as SQIVND (reference sequence). Trimming cost V 0 bases and J 6 bases, with 17 bases left between them. CDR3 in DNA: TGTGCCAGTAGTATAGAGGAAAAAGGGCAGGGGCCCGGGGAGCTGTTTTTT. It is translated as CASSIEEKGQGPGELFF.

This clone was counted only a few times. The chain combines TRBV4-2 with TRBJ2-5; perhaps TRBD2 as D (5 bases). V shed 0 bases and J shed 2 bases, with 13 bases lying between them. CDR1 LGHNA and CDR2 YNFKEQ come from the germline V gene. The CDR3 consists of 16 residues. The DNA of the CDR3 is TGTGCCAGCAGCCAAGATAGGAGGTTCCCACAAGAGACCCAGTACTTC. Residues: CASSQDRRFPQETQYF.

This chain connects TRBV14 to TRBJ2-7, with 15 nucleotides matching TRBD2. CDR3 length: 15 amino acids. V dropped 1 base and J dropped 6; count of bases not matched to a gene: 1. CDR1 SGHDN and CDR2 FVKESK come from the germline V gene. The CDR3 nucleotides read TGTGCCAGCAGCCAAGGGACTAGCGGGAGGGCCGAGCAGTACTTC. Translating it yields CASSQGTSGRAEQYF.

The chain joins TRBV28 to TRBJ1-4, with 9 bases aligning to TRBD1. Per germline, CDR1 MDHEN and CDR2 SYDVKM. The CDR3 loop spans 16 amino acids. J lost 8 bases, V lost 5 bases, and 12 bases had no gene match. The CDR3, as DNA: TGTGCCAGCAGTGCAAAACAGGGGGCGTCGGAGGAAAAACTGTTTTTT. Its protein product is CASSAKQGASEEKLFF. The variable domain in full, completed from reference TRBV28 and TRBJ1-4, reads DVKVTQSSRYLVKRTGEKVFLECVQDMDHENMFWYRQDPGLGLRLIYFSYDVKMKEKGDIPEGYSVSREKKERFSLILESASTNQTSMYLCASSAKQGASEEKLFFGSGTQLSVL.

V and J are TRBV7-3 and TRBJ2-5; D is perhaps TRBD1 (6 bases). The CDR3 spans 14 residues. Germline V gene data show CDR1 as SGHTA and CDR2 as FQGTGA. V lost 3 bases, J lost 5 bases, and 13 bases lay in between. CDR3 nucleotide sequence: TGTGCCAGCAGCTTCACAGGGATTGGGGAGACCCAGTACTTC. Protein sequence: CASSFTGIGETQYF.

The chain uses TRBV28 and TRBJ2-2; 7 bases match TRBD2. This CDR3 is 16 amino acids long. Germline V lookup: CDR1 MDHEN, CDR2 SYDVKM. V shed 6 bases, J shed 2 bases, and the junction held 9 bases outside the gene matches. The CDR3 loop is CASSRHGGLNTGELFF. CDR3 sequence (DNA): TGTGCCAGCAGCAGGCACGGGGGGTTAAACACCGGGGAGCTGTTTTTT.

This clone was picked up a small number of times. The chain joins TRBV10-3 to TRBJ1-3, with TRBD1 identical over 7 bases. The CDR3 runs to 18 residues. Looked up from germline, CDR1 is ENHRY and CDR2 is SYGVKD. V shed 4 bases and J 2 bases; nucleotides not matched to a gene: 14. CDR3 nucleotide sequence: TGTGCCATCAGTGGACCCCGTTGGACAGGAGAAACTGGAAACACCATATATTTT. Its translation is CAISGPRWTGETGNTIYF.

V is TRBV29-1 and J is TRBJ2-7; 11 bases fit TRBD2. With V trimmed by 5 bases and J by 0 bases, 3 bases remained unmatched. The CDR3 is 14 residues long. Per the germline V gene, CDR1 is SQVTM and CDR2 is ANQGSEA. CDR3 loop: CSVPGLADSYEQYF. The DNA for the CDR3 is TGCAGCGTTCCGGGACTAGCGGACTCCTACGAGCAGTACTTC.

This sequence joins TRBV11-2 and TRBJ2-7, with 7 bases that match TRBD1. The V and J ends lost 5 bases and 5 bases, in that order; junction bases with no gene match: 9. The CDR3 covers 14 residues. Germline CDR1 is SGHAT and CDR2 is FQNNGV. This CDR3 reads CASSPRQGHNEQYF. As DNA, the CDR3 is TGTGCCAGCAGCCCACGACAGGGCCACAACGAGCAGTACTTC.

The V and J genes are TRBV5-1 and TRBJ2-7; 7 positions agree with TRBD2. The CDR3 is 17 residues long. Trimming at V came to 3 bases and at J to 0 bases, leaving 12 bases not matched to a gene. In germline, CDR1 is SGHRS, CDR2 YFSETQ. This CDR3 reads CASSSLARERFSYEQYF. The CDR3, as DNA: TGCGCCAGCAGCTCCCTCGCGCGGGAGCGTTTCTCCTACGAGCAGTACTTC.

This rearrangement joins TRBV5-4 to TRBJ1-1, with 7 bases matching TRBD1. The CDR3 is 16 amino acids. Germline V gene lookup returns CDR1 SGHNT and CDR2 YYREEE (reference sequence). Trimming took 1 base from V and 0 from J; bases not matched to a gene: 6. CDR3 bases: TGTGCCAGCAGCTTGACGCAGGGGGATTTGAACACTGAAGCTTTCTTT. It specifies CASSLTQGDLNTEAFF.